The present TCR beta chain was sequenced within a study of blood T cell repertoires in COVID-19. As for the study in general: Acute and convalescent COVID-19 samples came from the United States, Italy and Spain. Sources were T cells, B-cell-depleted T cells, or PBMCs; the material itself was cDNA or gDNA.

The CDR3 runs to 14 residues. The V end was cut by 4 bases, the J end by 0 bases, with 12 bases between. CDR1 is GTSNPN, CDR2 SVGIG, per germline (reference sequence). This clone appeared once. How the authors handled the data: Scientists estimated how many nucleated cells there were by amplifying reference gene primers. Data came from immunoSEQ multiplex PCR; TCRdb stores just in-frame clones and leaves some out. D and trimming come from the DNA, and the V and J calls and clone size come from that table. The repertoire holds about 230,000 clones, with about 86% as singletons. Material: peripheral blood. The rearrangement links TRBV30 to TRBJ1-1, with TRBD1 as a possible D gene (5 bases). The sequence was collected from a man aged 35 to 55 with active or convalescent COVID-19. CDR3 bases: TGTGCCTGGACCGGGAGGGGTCTGAACACTGAAGCTTTCTTT. Residues: CAWTGRGLNTEAFF.